These T cell receptor beta chains were read from a single sample in a study of blood T cell repertoires in COVID-19. Here immunoSEQ multiplex PCR was the method, and the copy in TCRdb shows in-frame clones only, minus some. The data contain 130,000 to 150,000 clones, 70% to 85% of them singletons. The sample was PBMCs or T cells enriched from blood (not recorded which). These receptors were taken from a man in his forties or fifties who had recovered from COVID-19. CDR3s leave out the opening cysteine and the closing phenylalanine or tryptophan. The order of the fields is J gene, CDR3 length, V gene, CDR3 protein.

>TRBJ2-3|13|TRBV6-5
ASNVQGQSTDTQY
>TRBJ2-1|14|TRBV7-3
ASSLTRQGRGNEQF
>TRBJ1-5|15|TRBV19
ASSPRRTGTSNQPQH
>TRBJ1-5|12|TRBV19
ASSSQGTNQPQH
>TRBJ2-7|13|TRBV2
ASSERDRGLYEQY
>TRBJ1-6|14|TRBV2
ASSELGQITNSPLH
>TRBJ1-6|13|TRBV29-1
SVLTGSSYNSPLH
>TRBJ2-1|14|TRBV7-9
ASSLVGGGAGNEQF
>TRBJ1-5|12|TRBV3-1/TRBV3-2
ASRQTGVNQPQH
>TRBJ2-3|11|TRBV3-1/TRBV3-2
ASSPDRVNTQY
>TRBJ2-3|16|TRBV7-8
ASSLVAGGLPSTDTQY
>TRBJ2-1|15|TRBV7-6
ASSLARLAGRSNEQF
>TRBJ1-5|14|TRBV6-2/TRBV6-3
ASSYGRGSGNQPQH
>TRBJ1-5|12|TRBV7-2
ASSLGQYNQPQH
>TRBJ1-1|13|TRBV24-1
ATSDSRGRGTEAF
>TRBJ2-3|21|TRBV23-1
ASSQVAKGLLLFGGLLTDTQY
>TRBJ1-4|14|TRBV7-8
ASSPRRQASGEKLF
>TRBJ1-1|12|TRBV4-3
ASSLTGKWTEAF
>TRBJ2-3|15|TRBV11-3
ASSLQPGVVGLDTQY
>TRBJ1-1|14|TRBV6-6
ASSYSAGQGEGRAF
>TRBJ2-1|18|TRBV27
ASSLRGAVSGQGAYNEQF
>TRBJ1-2|12|TRBV7-2
ASSLALGGFGYT
>TRBJ1-5|13|TRBV7-9
ASSLASGESQPQH
>TRBJ1-2|10|TRBV28
ASSLENYGYT
>TRBJ1-6|11|TRBV19
ASSSTENSPLH
>TRBJ1-4|10|TRBV29-1
SVDSGGEKLF